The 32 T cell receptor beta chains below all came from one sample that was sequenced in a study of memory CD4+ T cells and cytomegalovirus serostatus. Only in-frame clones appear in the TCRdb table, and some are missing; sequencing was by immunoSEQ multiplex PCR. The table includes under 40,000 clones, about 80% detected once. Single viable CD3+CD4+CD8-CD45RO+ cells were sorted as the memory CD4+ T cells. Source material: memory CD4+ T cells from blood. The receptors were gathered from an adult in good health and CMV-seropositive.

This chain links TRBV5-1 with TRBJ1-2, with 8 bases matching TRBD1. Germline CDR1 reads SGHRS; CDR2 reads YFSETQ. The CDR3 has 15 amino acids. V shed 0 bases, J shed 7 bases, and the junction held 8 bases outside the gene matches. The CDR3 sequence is CASSLAGQDLGGYTF. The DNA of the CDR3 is TGCGCCAGCAGCTTGGCGGGACAGGACCTTGGTGGCTACACCTTC. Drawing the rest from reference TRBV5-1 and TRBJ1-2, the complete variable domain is KAGVTQTPRYLIKTRGQQVTLSCSPISGHRSVSWYQQTPGQGLQFLFEYFSETQRNKGNFPGRFSGRQFSNSRSEMNVSTLELGDSALYLCASSLAGQDLGGYTFGSGTRLTVV.

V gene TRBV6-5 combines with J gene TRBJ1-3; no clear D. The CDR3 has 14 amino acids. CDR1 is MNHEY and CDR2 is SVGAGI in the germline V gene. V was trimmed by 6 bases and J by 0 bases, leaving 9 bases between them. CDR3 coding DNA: TGTGCCAGCAGCCACCTTGACTCTGGAAACACCATATATTTT. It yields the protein CASSHLDSGNTIYF.

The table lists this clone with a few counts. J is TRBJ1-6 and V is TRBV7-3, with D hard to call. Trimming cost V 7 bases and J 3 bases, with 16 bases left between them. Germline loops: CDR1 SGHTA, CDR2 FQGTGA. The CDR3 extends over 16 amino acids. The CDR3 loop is CASNARSDDYNSPLHF. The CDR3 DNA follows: TGTGCCAGCAACGCTCGAAGTGACGACTATAATTCACCCCTCCACTTT.

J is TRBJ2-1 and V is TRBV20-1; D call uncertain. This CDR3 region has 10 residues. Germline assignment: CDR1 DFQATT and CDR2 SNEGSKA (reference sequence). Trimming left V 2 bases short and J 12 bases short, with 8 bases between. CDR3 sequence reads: CSARLPGQFF. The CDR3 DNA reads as TGCAGTGCTAGACTCCCGGGGCAGTTCTTC.

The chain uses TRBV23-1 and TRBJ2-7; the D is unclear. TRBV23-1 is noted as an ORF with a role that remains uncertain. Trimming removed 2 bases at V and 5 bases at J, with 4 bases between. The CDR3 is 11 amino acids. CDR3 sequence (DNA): TGCGCCAGCAGTCAAGGGCACGAGCAGTACTTC. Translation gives CASSQGHEQYF.

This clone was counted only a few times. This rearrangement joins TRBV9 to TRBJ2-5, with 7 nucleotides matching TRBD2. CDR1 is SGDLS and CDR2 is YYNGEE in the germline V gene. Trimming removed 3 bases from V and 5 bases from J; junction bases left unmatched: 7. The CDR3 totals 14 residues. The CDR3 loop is CASSETSLRETQYF. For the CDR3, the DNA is TGTGCCAGCAGCGAGACTAGCCTACGTGAGACCCAGTACTTC. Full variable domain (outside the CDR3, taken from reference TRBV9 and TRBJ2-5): DSGVTQTPKHLITATGQRVTLRCSPRSGDLSVYWYQQSLDQGLQFLIQYYNGEERAKGNILERFSAQQFPDLHSELNLSSLELGDSALYFCASSETSLRETQYFGPGTRLLVL.

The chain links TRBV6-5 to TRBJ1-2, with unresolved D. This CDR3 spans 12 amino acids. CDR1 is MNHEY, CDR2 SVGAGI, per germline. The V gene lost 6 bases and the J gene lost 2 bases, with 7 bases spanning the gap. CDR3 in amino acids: CASRSGNYGYTF. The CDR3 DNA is TGTGCCAGCAGATCAGGCAACTATGGCTACACCTTC.

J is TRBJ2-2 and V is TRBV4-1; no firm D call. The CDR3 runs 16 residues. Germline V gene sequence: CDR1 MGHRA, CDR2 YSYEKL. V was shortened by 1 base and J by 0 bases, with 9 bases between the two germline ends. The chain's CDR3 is CASSQGATANTGELFF. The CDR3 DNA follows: TGCGCCAGCAGCCAAGGCGCGACTGCGAACACCGGGGAGCTGTTTTTT.

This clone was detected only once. CDR3 protein: CASSPDRGQEQYF. For the CDR3, the DNA is TGTGCCAGCTCACCTGACAGGGGGCAAGAGCAGTACTTC. The gene calls are TRBV18 and TRBJ2-7; 10 bases agree with TRBD1. Germline V gene sequence: CDR1 KGHSH, CDR2 LQKENI. This CDR3 contains 13 residues. V shed 3 bases, J shed 7 bases, and the junction held 3 bases outside the gene matches.

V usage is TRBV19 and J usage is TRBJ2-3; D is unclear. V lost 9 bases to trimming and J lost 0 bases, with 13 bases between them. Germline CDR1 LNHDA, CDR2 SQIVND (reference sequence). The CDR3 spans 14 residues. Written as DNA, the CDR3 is TGTGCCAGCCGGTCTAGACCGAGCACAGATACGCAGTATTTT. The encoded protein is CASRSRPSTDTQYF.

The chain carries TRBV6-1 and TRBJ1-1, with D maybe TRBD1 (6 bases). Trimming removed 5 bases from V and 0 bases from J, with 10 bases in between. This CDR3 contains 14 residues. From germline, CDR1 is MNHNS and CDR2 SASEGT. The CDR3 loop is CASSPGAMNTEAFF. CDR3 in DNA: TGTGCCAGCAGTCCAGGGGCCATGAACACTGAAGCTTTCTTT.

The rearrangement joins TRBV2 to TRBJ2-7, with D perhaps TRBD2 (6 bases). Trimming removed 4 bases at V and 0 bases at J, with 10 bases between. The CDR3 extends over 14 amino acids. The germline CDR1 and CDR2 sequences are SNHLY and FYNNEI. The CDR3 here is CASSGRGSSYEQYF. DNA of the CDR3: TGTGCCAGCAGTGGGAGGGGAAGCTCCTACGAGCAGTACTTC.

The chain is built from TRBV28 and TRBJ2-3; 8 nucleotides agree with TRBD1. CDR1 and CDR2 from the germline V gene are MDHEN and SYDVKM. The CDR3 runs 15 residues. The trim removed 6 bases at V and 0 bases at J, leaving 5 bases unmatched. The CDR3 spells CASSDRGPSTDTQYF. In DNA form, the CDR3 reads TGTGCCAGCAGCGACAGGGGACCGAGCACAGATACGCAGTATTTT.

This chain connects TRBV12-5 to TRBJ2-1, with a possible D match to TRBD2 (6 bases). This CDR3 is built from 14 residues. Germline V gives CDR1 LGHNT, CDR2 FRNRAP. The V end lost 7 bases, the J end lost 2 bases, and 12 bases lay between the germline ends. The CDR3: CASAQGGAYNEQFF. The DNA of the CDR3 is TGTGCTAGTGCCCAAGGCGGGGCCTACAATGAGCAGTTCTTC.

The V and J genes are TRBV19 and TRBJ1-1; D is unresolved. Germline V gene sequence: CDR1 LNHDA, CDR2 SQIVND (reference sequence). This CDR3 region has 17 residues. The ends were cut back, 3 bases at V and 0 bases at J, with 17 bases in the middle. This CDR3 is CASSIQLRGGMNTEAFF. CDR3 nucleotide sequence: TGTGCCAGTAGTATTCAACTACGGGGAGGTATGAACACTGAAGCTTTCTTT.

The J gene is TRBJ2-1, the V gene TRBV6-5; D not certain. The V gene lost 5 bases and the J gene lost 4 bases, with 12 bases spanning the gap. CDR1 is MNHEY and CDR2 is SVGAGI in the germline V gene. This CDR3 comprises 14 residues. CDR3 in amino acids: CASSMGLPYNEQFF. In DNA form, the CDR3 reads TGTGCCAGCAGTATGGGCCTCCCTTACAATGAGCAGTTCTTC.

The CDR3 protein is CASSQAGQGAFNEQFF. The CDR3 bases are TGTGCCAGCAGCCAGGCCGGACAGGGGGCTTTCAATGAGCAGTTCTTC. The chain combines TRBV14 with TRBJ2-1, with 11 positions matching TRBD1. This CDR3 contains 16 residues. Germline V CDR1 and CDR2: SGHDN, FVKESK. Trimming took 3 bases from V and 6 from J; bases not matched to a gene: 7.

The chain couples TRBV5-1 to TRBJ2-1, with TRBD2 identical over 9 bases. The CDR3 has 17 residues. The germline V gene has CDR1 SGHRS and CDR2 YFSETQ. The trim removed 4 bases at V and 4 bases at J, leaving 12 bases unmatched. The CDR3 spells CASSTQLGTSGYNEQFF. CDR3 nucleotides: TGCGCCAGCAGCACCCAACTAGGCACTAGCGGGTACAATGAGCAGTTCTTC.

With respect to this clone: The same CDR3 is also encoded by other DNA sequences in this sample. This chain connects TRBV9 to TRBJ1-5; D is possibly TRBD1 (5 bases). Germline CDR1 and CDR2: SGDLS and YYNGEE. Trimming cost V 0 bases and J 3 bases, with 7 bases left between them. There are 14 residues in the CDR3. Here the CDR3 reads CASSVDGANQPQHF. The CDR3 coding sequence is TGTGCCAGCAGCGTAGACGGGGCCAATCAGCCCCAGCATTTT.

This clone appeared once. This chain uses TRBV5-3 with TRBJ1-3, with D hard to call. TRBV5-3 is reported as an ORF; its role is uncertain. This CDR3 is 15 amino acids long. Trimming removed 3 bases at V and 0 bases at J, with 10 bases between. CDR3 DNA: TGTGCCAGAAGCTCTCGGCCAACCTCTGGAAACACCATATATTTT. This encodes CARSSRPTSGNTIYF.

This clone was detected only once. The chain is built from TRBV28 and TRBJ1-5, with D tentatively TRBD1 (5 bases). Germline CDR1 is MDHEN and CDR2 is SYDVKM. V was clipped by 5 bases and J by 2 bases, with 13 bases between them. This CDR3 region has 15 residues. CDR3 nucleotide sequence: TGTGCCAGCAGTCCCGGGGGTGTAGGCAATCAGCCCCAGCATTTT. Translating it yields CASSPGGVGNQPQHF.

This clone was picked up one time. The CDR3 DNA sequence: TGTGCCAGCAGTTTAGCTGGGACAGGCCAGCCCCAGCATTTT. This gives the protein CASSLAGTGQPQHF. V is TRBV28 and J is TRBJ1-5; 8 nucleotides align to TRBD1. Losses at the gene ends were 2 bases for V and 7 bases for J; bases not matched to a gene: 4. The CDR3 spans 14 residues. CDR1 is MDHEN and CDR2 is SYDVKM in the germline V gene.

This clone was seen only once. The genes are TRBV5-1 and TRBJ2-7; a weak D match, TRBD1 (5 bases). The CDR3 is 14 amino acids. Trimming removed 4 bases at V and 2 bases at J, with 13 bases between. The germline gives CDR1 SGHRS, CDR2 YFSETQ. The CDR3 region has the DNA TGCGCCAGCAGCCCGGACACTACAGCCTACGAGCAGTACTTC. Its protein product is CASSPDTTAYEQYF.

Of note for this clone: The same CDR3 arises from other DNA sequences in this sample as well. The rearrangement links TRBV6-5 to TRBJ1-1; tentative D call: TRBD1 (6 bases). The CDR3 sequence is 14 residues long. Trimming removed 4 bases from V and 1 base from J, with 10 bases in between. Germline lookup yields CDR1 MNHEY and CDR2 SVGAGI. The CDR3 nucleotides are TGTGCCAGCAGTTTCTTACAGGGGAACACTGAAGCTTTCTTT. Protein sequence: CASSFLQGNTEAFF.

The CDR3 loop reads CASSLRGTSLDTQYF. The CDR3, as DNA: TGTGCCAGCAGCCTCCGCGGGACTAGTTTGGATACGCAGTATTTT. The chain is built from TRBV9 and TRBJ2-3, with 8 bases matching TRBD2. Germline CDR1 is SGDLS and CDR2 is YYNGEE. Trimming removed 4 bases from V and 6 bases from J; junction bases left unmatched: 10. The CDR3 is 15 amino acids.

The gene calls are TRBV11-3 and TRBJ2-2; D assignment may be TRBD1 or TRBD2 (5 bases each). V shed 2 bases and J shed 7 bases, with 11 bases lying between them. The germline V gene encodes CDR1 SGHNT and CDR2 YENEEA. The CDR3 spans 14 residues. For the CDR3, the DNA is TGTGCCAGCAGCTTACGGGGCCGGGGCGGGGAGCTGTTTTTT. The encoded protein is CASSLRGRGGELFF.

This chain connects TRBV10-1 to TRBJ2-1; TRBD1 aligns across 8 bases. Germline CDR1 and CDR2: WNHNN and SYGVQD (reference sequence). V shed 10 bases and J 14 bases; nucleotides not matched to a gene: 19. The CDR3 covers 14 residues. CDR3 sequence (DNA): TGCGCCACCATATCAGGGGGCCAGTCGCCCTTTAAGTTCTTC. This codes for CATISGGQSPFKFF.

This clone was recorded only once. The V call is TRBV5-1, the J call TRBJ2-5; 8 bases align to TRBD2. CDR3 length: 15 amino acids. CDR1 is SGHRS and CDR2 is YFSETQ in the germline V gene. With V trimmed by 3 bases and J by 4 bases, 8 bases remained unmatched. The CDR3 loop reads CASSWSGTSVETQYF. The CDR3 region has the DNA TGCGCCAGCAGCTGGAGCGGGACTAGTGTAGAGACCCAGTACTTC.

The CDR3 coding sequence is TGTGCCAGCGGGACAAGCCTTTACAATGAGCAGTTCTTC. Its protein is CASGTSLYNEQFF. The rearrangement uses TRBV6-5 and TRBJ2-1, with D maybe TRBD1 (6 bases). Trimming stripped 8 bases from V and 4 bases from J, with 12 bases between. CDR1 MNHEY and CDR2 SVGAGI come from the germline V gene. The CDR3 consists of 13 residues.

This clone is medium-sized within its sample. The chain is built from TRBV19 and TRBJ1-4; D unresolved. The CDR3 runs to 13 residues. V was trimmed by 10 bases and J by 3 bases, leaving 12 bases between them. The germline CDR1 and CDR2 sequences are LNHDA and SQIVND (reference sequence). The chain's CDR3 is CATATGANEKLFF. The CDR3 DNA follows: TGTGCCACTGCCACCGGGGCTAATGAAAAACTGTTTTTT.

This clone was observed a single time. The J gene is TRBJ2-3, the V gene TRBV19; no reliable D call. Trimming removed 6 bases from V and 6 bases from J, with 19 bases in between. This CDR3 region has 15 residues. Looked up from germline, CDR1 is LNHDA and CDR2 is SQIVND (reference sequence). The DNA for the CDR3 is TGTGCCAGTAGCGACTCTGCCGGGCGCTTGGATACGCAGTATTTT. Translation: CASSDSAGRLDTQYF.

CDR3 in DNA: TGTGCCAGCCGGCCGGGGGGGGCCTACGAGCAGTACTTC. As protein: CASRPGGAYEQYF. This sequence joins TRBV28 and TRBJ2-7; 8 bases agree with TRBD2. J lost 2 bases, V lost 8 bases, and 5 bases had no gene match. The CDR3 has 13 amino acids. Germline V gene data show CDR1 as MDHEN and CDR2 as SYDVKM.